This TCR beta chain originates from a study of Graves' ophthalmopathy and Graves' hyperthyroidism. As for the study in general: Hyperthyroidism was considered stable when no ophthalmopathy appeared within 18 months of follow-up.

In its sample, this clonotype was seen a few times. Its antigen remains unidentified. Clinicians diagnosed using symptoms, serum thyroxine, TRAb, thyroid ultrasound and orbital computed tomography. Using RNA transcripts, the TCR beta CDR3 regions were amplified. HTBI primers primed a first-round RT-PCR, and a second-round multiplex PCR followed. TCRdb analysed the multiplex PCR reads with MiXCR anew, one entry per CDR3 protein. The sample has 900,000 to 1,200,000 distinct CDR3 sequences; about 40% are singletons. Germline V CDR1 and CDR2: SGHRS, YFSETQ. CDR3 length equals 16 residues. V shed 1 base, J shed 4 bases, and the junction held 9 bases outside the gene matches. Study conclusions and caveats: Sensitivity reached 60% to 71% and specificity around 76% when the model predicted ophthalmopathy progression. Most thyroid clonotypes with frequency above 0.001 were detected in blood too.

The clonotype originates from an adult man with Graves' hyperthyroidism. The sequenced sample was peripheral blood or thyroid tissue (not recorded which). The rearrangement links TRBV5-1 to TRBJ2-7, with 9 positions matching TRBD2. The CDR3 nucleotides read TGCGCCAGCAGCTTGATTAGCGGGAGAAGTCTTTACGAGCAGTACTTC. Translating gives CASSLISGRSLYEQYF.